Listed below are T cell receptor beta chains from one sample, sequenced in a study of blood T cell repertoires in COVID-19. Profiled with immunoSEQ multiplex PCR; TCRdb holds only in-frame clones, not every one. This table has approximately 280,000 clones, 90% appearing once. The source material was peripheral blood. All receptors come from a woman between 25 and 40 years old with COVID-19, enrolled during active disease. The CDR3 runs from the conserved cysteine through the conserved F or W. A D gene is named only where the DNA matches it firmly. For some rows the clone size is stated as once, few or many, or as a class when expanded; others skip it.

clone_size: .
j_call: TRBJ2-5
v_call: TRBV7-2
d_call: .
cdr3_aa: CASSRKAGDTVTQYF
cdr3_nt: TGTGCCAGCAGCAGAAAAGCGGGTGATACGGTGACCCAGTACTTC

clone_size: .
j_call: TRBJ2-7
v_call: TRBV3-1/TRBV3-2
d_call: .
cdr3_aa: CASSQELAGIYEQYF
cdr3_nt: TGTGCCAGCAGCCAAGAATTGGCAGGGATATACGAGCAGTACTTC

clone_size: .
j_call: TRBJ1-1
v_call: TRBV29-1
d_call: TRBD1
cdr3_aa: CSVDPITGVLTEAFF
cdr3_nt: TGCAGCGTTGATCCTATAACAGGGGTTCTCACTGAAGCTTTCTTT

clone_size: .
j_call: TRBJ1-1
v_call: TRBV21-1
d_call: .
cdr3_aa: CASSKALQGWTEAFF
cdr3_nt: TGTGCCAGCAGCAAAGCGCTCCAGGGGTGGACTGAAGCTTTCTTT

clone_size: .
j_call: TRBJ2-7
v_call: TRBV24-1
d_call: .
cdr3_aa: CATRAGGNFGEQYF
cdr3_nt: TGTGCCACCAGGGCCGGCGGGAACTTTGGGGAGCAGTACTTC

clone_size: .
j_call: TRBJ2-3
v_call: TRBV9
d_call: TRBD2
cdr3_aa: CASSVGLADPDTQYF
cdr3_nt: TGTGCCAGCAGCGTAGGACTAGCGGACCCAGATACGCAGTATTTT

clone_size: .
j_call: TRBJ2-1
v_call: TRBV27
d_call: TRBD1
cdr3_aa: CASDPSTGKNYNEQFF
cdr3_nt: TGTGCCAGCGACCCCTCGACAGGGAAAAACTACAATGAGCAGTTCTTC

clone_size: .
j_call: TRBJ1-4
v_call: TRBV6-6
d_call: .
cdr3_aa: CASSLLRLEKLFF
cdr3_nt: TGTGCCAGCAGCCTACTCCGGTTGGAGAAACTGTTTTTT

clone_size: .
j_call: TRBJ1-3
v_call: TRBV2
d_call: .
cdr3_aa: CASSASLSGNTIYF
cdr3_nt: TGTGCCAGCAGTGCCAGTCTCTCTGGAAACACCATATATTTT

clone_size: .
j_call: TRBJ1-2
v_call: TRBV5-4
d_call: TRBD1
cdr3_aa: CASSLTGGLGYTF
cdr3_nt: TGTGCCAGCAGCTTAACAGGGGGATTAGGCTACACCTTC

clone_size: once
j_call: TRBJ1-5
v_call: TRBV24-1
d_call: TRBD1
cdr3_aa: CATSDGTAPYSNQPQHF
cdr3_nt: TGTGCCACCAGTGACGGGACAGCTCCTTATAGCAATCAGCCCCAGCATTTT

clone_size: few
j_call: TRBJ1-2
v_call: TRBV5-4
d_call: .
cdr3_aa: CASRRQGGPYGYTF
cdr3_nt: TGTGCCAGCAGAAGGCAGGGAGGCCCGTATGGCTACACCTTC

clone_size: .
j_call: TRBJ2-5
v_call: TRBV27
d_call: .
cdr3_aa: CASSELDQETQYF
cdr3_nt: TGTGCCAGCAGTGAACTAGACCAAGAGACCCAGTACTTC

clone_size: .
j_call: TRBJ1-1
v_call: TRBV6-5
d_call: .
cdr3_aa: CASSSRRGNTEAFF
cdr3_nt: TGTGCCAGCAGTTCCCGGAGGGGGAACACTGAAGCTTTCTTT

clone_size: .
j_call: TRBJ1-2
v_call: TRBV7-9
d_call: .
cdr3_aa: CASSLRGGAGYGYTF
cdr3_nt: TGTGCCAGCAGCTTACGGGGGGGCGCCGGCTATGGCTACACCTTC

clone_size: .
j_call: TRBJ2-3
v_call: TRBV11-2
d_call: .
cdr3_aa: CASSPRGDTQYF
cdr3_nt: TGTGCCAGCAGCCCCCGCGGAGATACGCAGTATTTT

clone_size: .
j_call: TRBJ2-7
v_call: TRBV2
d_call: TRBD1
cdr3_aa: CASSRDRGHEQYF
cdr3_nt: TGTGCCAGCAGTAGGGACAGGGGGCACGAGCAGTACTTC

clone_size: once
j_call: TRBJ2-1
v_call: TRBV30
d_call: TRBD2
cdr3_aa: CAWTQGLADEQFF
cdr3_nt: TGTGCCTGGACTCAGGGACTAGCGGATGAGCAGTTCTTC

clone_size: once
j_call: TRBJ1-5
v_call: TRBV5-6
d_call: .
cdr3_aa: CASSLSDSGIQPQHF
cdr3_nt: TGTGCCAGCAGCTTGTCGGACAGCGGGATTCAGCCCCAGCATTTT

clone_size: .
j_call: TRBJ1-4
v_call: TRBV5-6
d_call: TRBD1
cdr3_aa: CASSLRDDRVREKLFF
cdr3_nt: TGTGCCAGCAGCTTGCGGGATGACAGGGTGAGGGAAAAACTGTTTTTT

clone_size: .
j_call: TRBJ2-2
v_call: TRBV5-1
d_call: TRBD2
cdr3_aa: CASSWGLTNTGELFF
cdr3_nt: TGCGCCAGCAGCTGGGGACTAACGAACACCGGGGAGCTGTTTTTT

clone_size: .
j_call: TRBJ2-5
v_call: TRBV9
d_call: TRBD2
cdr3_aa: CASSVGLAGEETQYF
cdr3_nt: TGTGCCAGCAGCGTAGGCCTAGCGGGGGAAGAGACCCAGTACTTC

clone_size: .
j_call: TRBJ2-5
v_call: TRBV24-1
d_call: .
cdr3_aa: CATSDVQGGETQYF
cdr3_nt: TGTGCCACCAGTGATGTACAGGGTGGGGAGACCCAGTACTTC

clone_size: .
j_call: TRBJ2-7
v_call: TRBV5-4
d_call: .
cdr3_aa: CASSLSGNTPGKQYF
cdr3_nt: TGTGCCAGCAGCTTGTCGGGAAACACCCCTGGTAAGCAGTACTTC

clone_size: .
j_call: TRBJ2-7
v_call: TRBV4-3
d_call: .
cdr3_aa: CASSPGPDTPTKQYF
cdr3_nt: TGCGCCAGCAGCCCCGGCCCTGACACCCCTACGAAGCAGTACTTC

clone_size: few
j_call: TRBJ2-2
v_call: TRBV27
d_call: TRBD1
cdr3_aa: CASRSQGLTGELFF
cdr3_nt: TGTGCCAGCAGATCACAGGGGTTGACCGGGGAGCTGTTTTTT

clone_size: .
j_call: TRBJ1-1
v_call: TRBV29-1
d_call: .
cdr3_aa: CSVRSGVTEAFF
cdr3_nt: TGCAGCGTTCGATCGGGGGTTACTGAAGCTTTCTTT

clone_size: once
j_call: TRBJ2-7
v_call: TRBV5-5
d_call: .
cdr3_aa: CASSPGPPDEQYF
cdr3_nt: TGTGCCAGCAGCCCAGGGCCGCCGGACGAGCAGTACTTC

clone_size: .
j_call: TRBJ1-5
v_call: TRBV19
d_call: .
cdr3_aa: CASSVQISNQPQHF
cdr3_nt: TGTGCCAGTAGTGTACAGATAAGCAATCAGCCCCAGCATTTT

clone_size: .
j_call: TRBJ2-2
v_call: TRBV2
d_call: .
cdr3_aa: CASSRDISNTGELFF
cdr3_nt: TGTGCCAGCAGTCGGGACATCTCGAACACCGGGGAGCTGTTTTTT

clone_size: .
j_call: TRBJ1-2
v_call: TRBV24-1
d_call: TRBD1
cdr3_aa: CATSDPTGPDYGYTF
cdr3_nt: TGTGCCACCAGTGACCCGACAGGGCCCGACTATGGCTACACCTTC

clone_size: few
j_call: TRBJ1-6
v_call: TRBV5-4
d_call: .
cdr3_aa: CASSPDRYNSPLHF
cdr3_nt: TGTGCCAGCAGCCCTGATCGGTATAATTCACCCCTCCACTTT

clone_size: .
j_call: TRBJ1-1
v_call: TRBV3-1/TRBV3-2
d_call: .
cdr3_aa: CASSQARGTEAFF
cdr3_nt: TGTGCCAGCAGCCAAGCAAGGGGCACTGAAGCTTTCTTT

clone_size: once
j_call: TRBJ2-1
v_call: TRBV3-1/TRBV3-2
d_call: TRBD1
cdr3_aa: CASSQGRQGIVQFF
cdr3_nt: TGTGCCAGCAGCCAGGGGCGACAGGGAATTGTGCAGTTCTTC

clone_size: few
j_call: TRBJ1-5
v_call: TRBV18
d_call: TRBD1
cdr3_aa: CASSPGQGNQPQHF
cdr3_nt: TGTGCCAGCTCACCGGGACAGGGCAATCAGCCCCAGCATTTT

clone_size: .
j_call: TRBJ1-2
v_call: TRBV27
d_call: .
cdr3_aa: CASSPFIGVSNYGYTF
cdr3_nt: TGTGCCAGCAGCCCGTTTATCGGGGTCTCTAACTATGGCTACACCTTC

clone_size: .
j_call: TRBJ1-2
v_call: TRBV6-4
d_call: TRBD1
cdr3_aa: CASSETGGHGYTF
cdr3_nt: TGTGCCAGCAGTGAAACAGGGGGACATGGCTACACCTTC

clone_size: .
j_call: TRBJ2-7
v_call: TRBV6-5
d_call: .
cdr3_aa: CASSLRDSYEQYF
cdr3_nt: TGTGCCAGCAGTTTGCGGGACTCCTACGAGCAGTACTTC

clone_size: few
j_call: TRBJ1-2
v_call: TRBV6-5
d_call: TRBD1
cdr3_aa: CASRRTGNYGYTF
cdr3_nt: TGTGCCAGCAGACGGACAGGGAACTATGGCTACACCTTC

clone_size: .
j_call: TRBJ2-7
v_call: TRBV14
d_call: .
cdr3_aa: CASSHTAWTFGYEQYF
cdr3_nt: TGTGCCAGCAGCCACACCGCTTGGACATTCGGGTACGAGCAGTACTTC

clone_size: .
j_call: TRBJ2-1
v_call: TRBV7-9
d_call: TRBD2
cdr3_aa: CASSLRAPAGGNEQFF
cdr3_nt: TGTGCCAGCAGCTTACGAGCCCCCGCGGGAGGTAATGAGCAGTTCTTC

clone_size: .
j_call: TRBJ2-1
v_call: TRBV5-4
d_call: .
cdr3_aa: CASSTRDFHSYNEQFF
cdr3_nt: TGTGCCAGCAGCACCCGGGACTTTCATTCCTACAATGAGCAGTTCTTC

clone_size: .
j_call: TRBJ1-4
v_call: TRBV7-9
d_call: TRBD1
cdr3_aa: CASTSGQARATNEKLFF
cdr3_nt: TGTGCCAGCACCTCTGGACAGGCACGGGCAACTAATGAAAAACTGTTTTTT

clone_size: .
j_call: TRBJ1-4
v_call: TRBV28
d_call: TRBD1
cdr3_aa: CASSLETGPTTNEKLFF
cdr3_nt: TGTGCCAGCAGTTTGGAGACAGGGCCCACAACTAATGAAAAACTGTTTTTT

clone_size: .
j_call: TRBJ2-1
v_call: TRBV11-2
d_call: TRBD2
cdr3_aa: CASSLWPGTSGSDEQFF
cdr3_nt: TGTGCCAGCAGCTTATGGCCCGGGACTAGCGGGAGTGATGAGCAGTTCTTC

clone_size: once
j_call: TRBJ2-2
v_call: TRBV5-1
d_call: TRBD1
cdr3_aa: CASSLSGLDAGTGFANTGELFF
cdr3_nt: TGCGCCAGCAGCTTGTCGGGTCTTGATGCCGGGACAGGGTTCGCGAACACCGGGGAGCTGTTTTTT

clone_size: .
j_call: TRBJ1-5
v_call: TRBV2
d_call: .
cdr3_aa: CASMVGGQQPQHF
cdr3_nt: TGTGCCAGCATGGTCGGGGGGCAACAGCCCCAGCATTTT

clone_size: .
j_call: TRBJ2-3
v_call: TRBV2
d_call: TRBD2
cdr3_aa: CASRTSGRARTDTQYF
cdr3_nt: TGTGCCAGCAGAACTAGCGGGAGGGCCAGGACAGATACGCAGTATTTT

clone_size: .
j_call: TRBJ2-1
v_call: TRBV28
d_call: TRBD2
cdr3_aa: CASSLFASGNNEQFF
cdr3_nt: TGTGCCAGCAGTTTATTCGCTAGCGGGAACAATGAGCAGTTCTTC

clone_size: .
j_call: TRBJ1-1
v_call: TRBV19
d_call: .
cdr3_aa: CASSSQGSTEAFF
cdr3_nt: TGTGCCAGTAGTTCGCAGGGGAGCACTGAAGCTTTCTTT

clone_size: .
j_call: TRBJ2-7
v_call: TRBV27
d_call: .
cdr3_aa: CASSLEGRPYEQYF
cdr3_nt: TGTGCCAGCAGTTTAGAGGGTAGACCCTACGAGCAGTACTTC

clone_size: .
j_call: TRBJ1-6
v_call: TRBV4-1
d_call: TRBD1
cdr3_aa: CASSPRTGDSSYNSPLHF
cdr3_nt: TGCGCCAGCAGCCCACGGACAGGGGACAGCTCCTATAATTCACCCCTCCACTTT

clone_size: .
j_call: TRBJ2-1
v_call: TRBV10-2
d_call: TRBD1
cdr3_aa: CASTRNRGSYNEQFF
cdr3_nt: TGCGCCAGCACTAGGAACAGGGGCTCGTACAATGAGCAGTTCTTC

clone_size: .
j_call: TRBJ1-3
v_call: TRBV28
d_call: .
cdr3_aa: CASRTRTDNGNTIYF
cdr3_nt: TGTGCCAGCAGGACTAGGACGGATAATGGAAACACCATATATTTT

clone_size: .
j_call: TRBJ2-6
v_call: TRBV19
d_call: TRBD1
cdr3_aa: CASSTPGQPISGANVLTF
cdr3_nt: TGTGCCAGTAGTACTCCGGGACAGCCCATCTCTGGGGCCAACGTCCTGACTTTC